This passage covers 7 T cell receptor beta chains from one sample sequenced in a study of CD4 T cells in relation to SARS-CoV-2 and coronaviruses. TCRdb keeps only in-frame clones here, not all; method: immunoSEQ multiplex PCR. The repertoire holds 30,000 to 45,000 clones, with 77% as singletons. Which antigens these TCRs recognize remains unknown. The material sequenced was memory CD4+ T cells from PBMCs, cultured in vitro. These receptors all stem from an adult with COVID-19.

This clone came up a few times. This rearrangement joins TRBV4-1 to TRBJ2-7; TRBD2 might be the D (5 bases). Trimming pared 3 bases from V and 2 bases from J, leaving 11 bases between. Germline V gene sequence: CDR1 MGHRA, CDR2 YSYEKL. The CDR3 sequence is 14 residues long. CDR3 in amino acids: CASSQADSAYEQYF. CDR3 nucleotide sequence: TGCGCCAGCAGCCAGGCGGACTCGGCCTACGAGCAGTACTTC.

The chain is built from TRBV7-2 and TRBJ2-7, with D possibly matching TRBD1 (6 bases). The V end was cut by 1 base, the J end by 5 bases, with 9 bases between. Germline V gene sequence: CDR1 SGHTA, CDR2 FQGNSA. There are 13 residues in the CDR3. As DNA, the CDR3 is TGTGCCAGCAGCTTAGACAGGGTTGACGAGCAGTACTTC. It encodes CASSLDRVDEQYF.

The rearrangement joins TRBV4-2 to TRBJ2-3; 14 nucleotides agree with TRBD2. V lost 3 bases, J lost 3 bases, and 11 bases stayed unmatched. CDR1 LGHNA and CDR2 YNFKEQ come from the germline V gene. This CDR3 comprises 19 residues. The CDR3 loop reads CASSHGGTSGSGVTDTQYF. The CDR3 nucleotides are TGTGCCAGCAGCCACGGTGGGACTAGCGGGAGCGGGGTGACAGATACGCAGTATTTT.

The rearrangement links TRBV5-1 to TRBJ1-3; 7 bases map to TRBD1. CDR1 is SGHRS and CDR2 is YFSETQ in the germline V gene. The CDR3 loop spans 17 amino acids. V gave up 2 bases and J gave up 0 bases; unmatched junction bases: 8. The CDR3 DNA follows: TGCGCCAGCAGCTTCCTTGGGCAGGGGGGCTCTGGAAACACCATATATTTT. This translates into CASSFLGQGGSGNTIYF.

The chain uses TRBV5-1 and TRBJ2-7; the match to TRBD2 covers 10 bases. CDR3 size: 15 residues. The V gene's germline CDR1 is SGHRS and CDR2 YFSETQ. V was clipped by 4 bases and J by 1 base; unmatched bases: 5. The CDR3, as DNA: TGCGCCAGCAGCCTCCCTAGCGGGAGTTCCTACGAGCAGTACTTC. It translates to CASSLPSGSSYEQYF.

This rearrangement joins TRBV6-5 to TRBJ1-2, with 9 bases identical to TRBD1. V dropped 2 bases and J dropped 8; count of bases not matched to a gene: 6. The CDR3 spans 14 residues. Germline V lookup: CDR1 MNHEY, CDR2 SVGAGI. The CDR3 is CASSYQDRGGGYTF. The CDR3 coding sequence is TGTGCCAGCAGTTACCAGGACAGGGGAGGAGGCTACACCTTC.

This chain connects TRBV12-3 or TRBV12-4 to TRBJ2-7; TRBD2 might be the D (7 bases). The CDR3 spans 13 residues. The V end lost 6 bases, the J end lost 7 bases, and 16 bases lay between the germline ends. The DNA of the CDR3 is TGTGCCAGCAGAAGCAGGGGAGGGGGTGAGCAGTACTTC. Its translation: CASRSRGGGEQYF.